These T cell receptor beta chains were read from a single sample in a study of T cell changes during pregnancy in multiple sclerosis. The method was immunoSEQ multiplex PCR; TCRdb's version includes in-frame clones alone and lacks a portion of them. Among 60,000 or so clones listed, about 90% were seen once. The starting material was CD4+ T cells from peripheral blood mononuclear cells, obtained after pregnancy. The receptors shown here come from a female donor in good health, enrolled as a control in a pregnancy study. Both conserved end residues are part of each CDR3. A D gene is named only where the DNA matches it firmly. Some rows have no size entry. The others give once, few or many, or a class for an expanded clone.

clone size: NA; J gene: TRBJ1-1; D gene: TRBD1; V gene: TRBV9; CDR3 DNA: TGTGCCAGCAGCCAACAAGGGGGCGTAGGTGAAGCTTTCTTT; CDR3 protein: CASSQQGGVGEAFF
clone size: NA; J gene: TRBJ2-1; D gene: NA; V gene: TRBV5-6; CDR3 DNA: TGTGCCAGCAGCTTGGGTACATTATGGGGCGATGAGCAGTTCTTC; CDR3 protein: CASSLGTLWGDEQFF
clone size: NA; J gene: TRBJ1-2; D gene: NA; V gene: TRBV19; CDR3 DNA: TGTGCCAGTACCCCCGGAGGACGGGGCTACACCTTC; CDR3 protein: CASTPGGRGYTF
clone size: NA; J gene: TRBJ2-1; D gene: NA; V gene: TRBV6-4; CDR3 DNA: TGTGCCAGCAGTGACCAAGGGGGGGCGGCCAATGAGCAGTTCTTC; CDR3 protein: CASSDQGGAANEQFF
clone size: once; J gene: TRBJ2-7; D gene: TRBD1; V gene: TRBV5-6; CDR3 DNA: TGTGCCAGCAGCTTTGTACCCGCGTTGGGGGACAGGTCCTACGAGCAGTACTTC; CDR3 protein: CASSFVPALGDRSYEQYF
clone size: NA; J gene: TRBJ1-2; D gene: TRBD1; V gene: TRBV14; CDR3 DNA: TGTGCCAGCAGCCGACCGGGACAGGAAAACTATGGCTACACCTTC; CDR3 protein: CASSRPGQENYGYTF
clone size: NA; J gene: TRBJ1-1; D gene: NA; V gene: TRBV11-2; CDR3 DNA: TGTGCCAGCAGCTTAGCAACAGGAGTGAACACTGAAGCTTTCTTT; CDR3 protein: CASSLATGVNTEAFF
clone size: NA; J gene: TRBJ1-1; D gene: NA; V gene: TRBV7-2; CDR3 DNA: TGTGCCAGCAGCTCCCTCGGGGTGAACACTGAAGCTTTCTTT; CDR3 protein: CASSSLGVNTEAFF
clone size: NA; J gene: TRBJ2-2; D gene: NA; V gene: TRBV29-1; CDR3 DNA: TGCAGCGTTGCGGGAGACCGGGAGCTGTTTTTT; CDR3 protein: CSVAGDRELFF
clone size: once; J gene: TRBJ1-6; D gene: TRBD1; V gene: TRBV6-4; CDR3 DNA: TGTGCCAGCCGGACAGGGCCTAGCTCCTATAATTCACCCCTCCACTTT; CDR3 protein: CASRTGPSSYNSPLHF
clone size: NA; J gene: TRBJ1-6; D gene: TRBD1; V gene: TRBV2; CDR3 DNA: TGTGCCAGCAGTGACAGGGGGATTTCACCCCTCCACTTT; CDR3 protein: CASSDRGISPLHF
clone size: NA; J gene: TRBJ1-1; D gene: TRBD1; V gene: TRBV13; CDR3 DNA: TGTGCCAGCAGCTTACCGGACAGGGTCACTGAAGCTTTCTTT; CDR3 protein: CASSLPDRVTEAFF
clone size: NA; J gene: TRBJ2-3; D gene: NA; V gene: TRBV7-8; CDR3 DNA: TGTGCCAGCAGCCCCTTTGGAGGATCTAGCACAGATACGCAGTATTTT; CDR3 protein: CASSPFGGSSTDTQYF
clone size: NA; J gene: TRBJ2-1; D gene: NA; V gene: TRBV6-1; CDR3 DNA: TGTGCCAGCAGTGAGCTAGCTTTGGCTTACAATGAGCAGTTCTTC; CDR3 protein: CASSELALAYNEQFF
clone size: NA; J gene: TRBJ1-5; D gene: NA; V gene: TRBV19; CDR3 DNA: TGTGCCAGTAGTATGGGAGGACCATTCAATCAGCCCCAGCATTTT; CDR3 protein: CASSMGGPFNQPQHF
clone size: NA; J gene: TRBJ2-5; D gene: TRBD2; V gene: TRBV5-6; CDR3 DNA: TGTGCCAGCAGCTGGCGGGGGAGGGATATCCAAGAGACCCAGTACTTC; CDR3 protein: CASSWRGRDIQETQYF
clone size: few; J gene: TRBJ2-2; D gene: NA; V gene: TRBV7-9; CDR3 DNA: TGTGCCAGCAGCTTAGGTTTGGTAGCGACCGGGGAGCTGTTTTTT; CDR3 protein: CASSLGLVATGELFF
clone size: once; J gene: TRBJ2-1; D gene: NA; V gene: TRBV7-3; CDR3 DNA: TGTGCCAGCAGCTCAACACGCCCGGGGTTCGGTAATGAGCAGTTCTTC; CDR3 protein: CASSSTRPGFGNEQFF
clone size: NA; J gene: TRBJ2-7; D gene: NA; V gene: TRBV28; CDR3 DNA: TGTGCCAGCACGGACGGGGAGCCCTACGAGCAGTACTTC; CDR3 protein: CASTDGEPYEQYF
clone size: few; J gene: TRBJ2-1; D gene: NA; V gene: TRBV4-3; CDR3 DNA: TGCGCCAGCAGCCAAGACATTAGAGGACTTCAGTTCTTC; CDR3 protein: CASSQDIRGLQFF
clone size: NA; J gene: TRBJ1-4; D gene: NA; V gene: TRBV18; CDR3 DNA: TGTGCCAGCTCACCCCGGCAGGCCGCCACTAATGAAAAACTGTTTTTT; CDR3 protein: CASSPRQAATNEKLFF
clone size: NA; J gene: TRBJ1-1; D gene: TRBD1; V gene: TRBV7-2; CDR3 DNA: TGTGCCAGCAGCACACAGGGGGTGAGTGCTTTCTTT; CDR3 protein: CASSTQGVSAFF
clone size: NA; J gene: TRBJ1-5; D gene: NA; V gene: TRBV7-9; CDR3 DNA: TGTGCCAGCAGCCAATCCCAGAATCAGCCCCAGCATTTT; CDR3 protein: CASSQSQNQPQHF
clone size: NA; J gene: TRBJ2-7; D gene: TRBD2; V gene: TRBV9; CDR3 DNA: TGTGCCAGCAGCCCTAGCGGCCGCGTCTCCTACGAGCAGTACTTC; CDR3 protein: CASSPSGRVSYEQYF
clone size: NA; J gene: TRBJ1-4; D gene: TRBD1; V gene: TRBV5-5; CDR3 DNA: TGTGCCAGCAGCATGGGACAGCCTAATGAAAAACTGTTTTTT; CDR3 protein: CASSMGQPNEKLFF
clone size: once; J gene: TRBJ2-1; D gene: NA; V gene: TRBV9; CDR3 DNA: TGTGCCAGCAGCGGGCCGGGGTCCTACAATGAGCAGTTCTTC; CDR3 protein: CASSGPGSYNEQFF
clone size: NA; J gene: TRBJ2-7; D gene: TRBD1; V gene: TRBV6-6; CDR3 DNA: TGTGCCAGCAGGTCGGCAGGGGGCTTTTACGAGCAGTACTTC; CDR3 protein: CASRSAGGFYEQYF
clone size: NA; J gene: TRBJ2-5; D gene: TRBD1; V gene: TRBV7-9; CDR3 DNA: TGTGCCAGCACCATTCTTCTCGACAGGGCCGAGACCCAGTACTTC; CDR3 protein: CASTILLDRAETQYF
clone size: NA; J gene: TRBJ1-4; D gene: NA; V gene: TRBV7-2; CDR3 DNA: TGTGCCAGCAGCTTAGGGAGGACAGACACTAATGAAAAACTGTTTTTT; CDR3 protein: CASSLGRTDTNEKLFF
clone size: NA; J gene: TRBJ2-2; D gene: NA; V gene: TRBV5-1; CDR3 DNA: TGCGCCAGCAGCTTGGAGGGCAGGGAAGACACCGGGGAGCTGTTTTTT; CDR3 protein: CASSLEGREDTGELFF
clone size: NA; J gene: TRBJ1-4; D gene: TRBD1; V gene: TRBV11-3; CDR3 DNA: TGTGCCAGCAGCTTAGGGACAGGGGGTAATGAAAAACTGTTTTTT; CDR3 protein: CASSLGTGGNEKLFF
clone size: few; J gene: TRBJ2-5; D gene: TRBD2; V gene: TRBV10-2; CDR3 DNA: TGCGCCAGCAGTGAGTCGACGACTAGCGGCCAAGAGACCCAGTACTTC; CDR3 protein: CASSESTTSGQETQYF
clone size: NA; J gene: TRBJ1-4; D gene: NA; V gene: TRBV18; CDR3 DNA: TGTGCCAGCTCCCCAGTCGGGGTTGCTAATGAAAAACTGTTTTTT; CDR3 protein: CASSPVGVANEKLFF
clone size: NA; J gene: TRBJ1-1; D gene: NA; V gene: TRBV18; CDR3 DNA: TGTGCCAGCTCACCAAAGGACAAGACGGCCGAAGCTTTCTTT; CDR3 protein: CASSPKDKTAEAFF
clone size: NA; J gene: TRBJ2-6; D gene: NA; V gene: TRBV29-1; CDR3 DNA: TGCAGCGTGTCCCTTTCTGGGGCCAACGTCCTGACTTTC; CDR3 protein: CSVSLSGANVLTF
clone size: once; J gene: TRBJ2-1; D gene: TRBD2; V gene: TRBV11-3; CDR3 DNA: TGTGCCAGCAGCCCGGGGACTAGCGGGGGCAATGAGCAGTTCTTC; CDR3 protein: CASSPGTSGGNEQFF
clone size: medium-sized; J gene: TRBJ1-2; D gene: TRBD1; V gene: TRBV19; CDR3 DNA: TGTGCCAGTAGTATACAGGGACAGGGAAATGGCTACACCTTC; CDR3 protein: CASSIQGQGNGYTF
clone size: NA; J gene: TRBJ1-2; D gene: NA; V gene: TRBV30; CDR3 DNA: TGTGCCTGGAGTACCGGGATTTATGGCTACACCTTC; CDR3 protein: CAWSTGIYGYTF
clone size: NA; J gene: TRBJ2-3; D gene: TRBD2; V gene: TRBV27; CDR3 DNA: TGTGCCAGCAGTGACTACGGCGCGGGGGGGCTCACAGATACGCAGTATTTT; CDR3 protein: CASSDYGAGGLTDTQYF
clone size: many; J gene: TRBJ2-2; D gene: NA; V gene: TRBV30; CDR3 DNA: TGTGCCTGGAGCACAGGGAACGCCGGGGAGCTGTTTTTT; CDR3 protein: CAWSTGNAGELFF
clone size: NA; J gene: TRBJ2-1; D gene: TRBD1; V gene: TRBV18; CDR3 DNA: TGTGCCAGCTCATTGACAGGGGATTACAATGAGCAGTTCTTC; CDR3 protein: CASSLTGDYNEQFF
clone size: once; J gene: TRBJ1-2; D gene: TRBD1; V gene: TRBV2; CDR3 DNA: TGTGCCAGCATCTTGGACAGGAATAACTATGGCTACACCTTC; CDR3 protein: CASILDRNNYGYTF
clone size: NA; J gene: TRBJ1-2; D gene: TRBD1; V gene: TRBV14; CDR3 DNA: TGTGCCAGCAGCCGGGCAGGGGGCAGGTATGGCTACACCTTC; CDR3 protein: CASSRAGGRYGYTF
clone size: NA; J gene: TRBJ2-3; D gene: TRBD2; V gene: TRBV10-1; CDR3 DNA: TGCGCCAGCAGTGTACTAGCGGGGGGGCGAAAAACAGATACGCAGTATTTT; CDR3 protein: CASSVLAGGRKTDTQYF
clone size: NA; J gene: TRBJ2-4; D gene: NA; V gene: TRBV30; CDR3 DNA: TGTGCCTGGAGTGGGACCCGAGGGGCCAAAAACATTCAGTACTTC; CDR3 protein: CAWSGTRGAKNIQYF
clone size: NA; J gene: TRBJ1-5; D gene: NA; V gene: TRBV7-9; CDR3 DNA: TGTGCCAGCACCTACAGGGAACGGGGGCCCCAGCATTTT; CDR3 protein: CASTYRERGPQHF